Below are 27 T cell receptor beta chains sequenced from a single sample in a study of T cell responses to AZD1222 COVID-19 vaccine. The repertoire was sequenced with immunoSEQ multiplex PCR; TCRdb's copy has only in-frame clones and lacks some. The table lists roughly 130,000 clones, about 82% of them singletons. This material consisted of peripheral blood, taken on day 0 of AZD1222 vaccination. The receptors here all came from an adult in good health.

The CDR3 DNA follows: TGTGCCAGCCGCCTGGCGGGAGAAGCCTACGAGCAGTACTTC. It yields the protein CASRLAGEAYEQYF. The rearrangement joins TRBV6-5 to TRBJ2-7, with 7 bases fitting TRBD2. The J segment lost 2 bases and the V segment lost 8 bases, leaving 9 bases of the junction unmatched. This CDR3 has 14 amino acids. CDR1 MNHEY and CDR2 SVGAGI come from the germline V gene.

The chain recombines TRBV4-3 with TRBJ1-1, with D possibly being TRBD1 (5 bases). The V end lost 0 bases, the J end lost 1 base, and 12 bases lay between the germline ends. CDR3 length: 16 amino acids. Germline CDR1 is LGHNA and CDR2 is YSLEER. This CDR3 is CASSQDFRQTNTEAFF. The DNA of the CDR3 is TGCGCCAGCAGCCAAGACTTTCGACAGACGAACACTGAAGCTTTCTTT.

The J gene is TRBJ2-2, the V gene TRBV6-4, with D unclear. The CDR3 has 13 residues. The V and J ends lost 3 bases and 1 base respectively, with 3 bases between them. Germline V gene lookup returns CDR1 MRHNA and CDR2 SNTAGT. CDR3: CASSEKNTGELFF. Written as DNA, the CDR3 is TGTGCCAGCAGTGAAAAGAACACCGGGGAGCTGTTTTTT.

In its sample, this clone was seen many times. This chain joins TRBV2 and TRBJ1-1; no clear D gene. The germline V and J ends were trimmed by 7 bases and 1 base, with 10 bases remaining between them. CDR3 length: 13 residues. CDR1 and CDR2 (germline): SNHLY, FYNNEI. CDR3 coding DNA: TGTGCCAGCACGGCTGGGAGGAACACTGAAGCTTTCTTT. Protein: CASTAGRNTEAFF.

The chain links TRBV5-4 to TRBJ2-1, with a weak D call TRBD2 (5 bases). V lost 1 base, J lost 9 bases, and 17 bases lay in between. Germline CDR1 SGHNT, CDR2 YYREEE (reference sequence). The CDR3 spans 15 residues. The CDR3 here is CASSLNRVLASEQFF. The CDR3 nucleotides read TGTGCCAGCAGCTTGAATAGGGTATTAGCGTCTGAGCAGTTCTTC. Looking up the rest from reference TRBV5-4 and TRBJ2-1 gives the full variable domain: ETGVTQSPTHLIKTRGQQVTLRCSSQSGHNTVSWYQQALGQGPQFIFQYYREEENGRGNFPPRFSGLQFPNYSSELNVNALELDDSALYLCASSLNRVLASEQFFGPGTRLTVL.

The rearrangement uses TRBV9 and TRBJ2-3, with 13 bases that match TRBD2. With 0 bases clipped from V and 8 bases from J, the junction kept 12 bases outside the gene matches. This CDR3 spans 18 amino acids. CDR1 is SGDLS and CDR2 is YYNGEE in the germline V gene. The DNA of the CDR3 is TGTGCCAGCAGCGTAGAAGGAACTAGCGGGAGGGCACAGGGTACGCAGTATTTT. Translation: CASSVEGTSGRAQGTQYF. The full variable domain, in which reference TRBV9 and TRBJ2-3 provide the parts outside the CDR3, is DSGVTQTPKHLITATGQRVTLRCSPRSGDLSVYWYQQSLDQGLQFLIQYYNGEERAKGNILERFSAQQFPDLHSELNLSSLELGDSALYFCASSVEGTSGRAQGTQYFGPGTRLTVL.

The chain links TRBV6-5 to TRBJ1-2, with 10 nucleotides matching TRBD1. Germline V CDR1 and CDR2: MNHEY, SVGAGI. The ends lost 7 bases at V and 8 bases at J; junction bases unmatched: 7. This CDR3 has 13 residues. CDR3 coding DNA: TGTGCCAGCACGGCCGGGACAGGGGACGGCTACACCTTC. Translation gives CASTAGTGDGYTF.

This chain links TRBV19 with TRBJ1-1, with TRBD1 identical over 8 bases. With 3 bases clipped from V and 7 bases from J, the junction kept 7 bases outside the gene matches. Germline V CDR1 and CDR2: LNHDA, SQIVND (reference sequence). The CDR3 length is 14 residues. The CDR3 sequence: CASSIRDRRIEAFF. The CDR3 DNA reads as TGTGCCAGTAGTATTCGGGACAGGAGAATTGAAGCTTTCTTT.

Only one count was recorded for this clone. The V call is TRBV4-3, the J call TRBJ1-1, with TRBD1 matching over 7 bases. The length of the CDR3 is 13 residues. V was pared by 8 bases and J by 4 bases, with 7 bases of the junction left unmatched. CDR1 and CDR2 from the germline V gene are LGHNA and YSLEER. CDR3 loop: CASGRTGTTEAFF. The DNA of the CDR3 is TGCGCCAGCGGACGGACAGGAACCACTGAAGCTTTCTTT.

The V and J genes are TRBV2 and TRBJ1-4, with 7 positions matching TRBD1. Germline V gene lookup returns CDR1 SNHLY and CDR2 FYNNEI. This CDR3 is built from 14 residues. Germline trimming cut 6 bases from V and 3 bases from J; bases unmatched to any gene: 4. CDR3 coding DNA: TGTGCCAGCAGGAGGGACAGCTCTAATGAAAAACTGTTTTTT. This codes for CASRRDSSNEKLFF.

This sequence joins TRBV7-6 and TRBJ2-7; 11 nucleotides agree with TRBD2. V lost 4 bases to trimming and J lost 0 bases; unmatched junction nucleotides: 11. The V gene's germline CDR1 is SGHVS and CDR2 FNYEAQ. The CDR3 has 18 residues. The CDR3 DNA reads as TGTGCCAGCAGCTCGTCTCAAACTAGCGGGGGAAGCTCCTACGAGCAGTACTTC. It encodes CASSSSQTSGGSSYEQYF.

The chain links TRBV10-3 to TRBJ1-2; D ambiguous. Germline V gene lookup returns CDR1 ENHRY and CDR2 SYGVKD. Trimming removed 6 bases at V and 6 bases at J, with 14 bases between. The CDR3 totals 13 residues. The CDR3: CAIRGSGGDGYTF. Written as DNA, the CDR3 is TGTGCCATCAGGGGGTCAGGTGGAGATGGCTACACCTTC.

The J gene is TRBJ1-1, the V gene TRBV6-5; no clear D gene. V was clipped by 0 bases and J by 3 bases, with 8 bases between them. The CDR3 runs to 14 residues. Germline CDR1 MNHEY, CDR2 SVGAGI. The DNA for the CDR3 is TGTGCCAGCAGTTACTCGTGGCGGGACACTGAAGCTTTCTTT. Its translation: CASSYSWRDTEAFF.

The CDR3 DNA sequence: TGTGCCAGCAGTTACTCGCAGTTCATGCCCATATATTTT. This encodes CASSYSQFMPIYF. The rearrangement links TRBV6-5 to TRBJ1-3; D is unclear. The CDR3 has 13 amino acids. Germline V gives CDR1 MNHEY, CDR2 SVGAGI. Deletions cut 0 bases from V and 11 bases from J, with 11 bases between.

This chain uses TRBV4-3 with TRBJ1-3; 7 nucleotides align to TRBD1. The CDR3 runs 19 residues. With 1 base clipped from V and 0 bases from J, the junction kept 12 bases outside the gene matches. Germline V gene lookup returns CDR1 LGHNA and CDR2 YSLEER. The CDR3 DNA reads TGCGCCAGCAGCCAAGTCTTTAGGGGGCAGATTCGCTCTGGAAACACCATATATTTT. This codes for CASSQVFRGQIRSGNTIYF.

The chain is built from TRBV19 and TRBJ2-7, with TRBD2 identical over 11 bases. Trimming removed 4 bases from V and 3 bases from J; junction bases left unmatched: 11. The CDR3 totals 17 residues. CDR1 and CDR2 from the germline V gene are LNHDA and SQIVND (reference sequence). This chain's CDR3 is CASSTGLAGGTIYEQYF. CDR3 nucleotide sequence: TGTGCCAGTAGTACGGGTTTAGCGGGAGGGACGATCTACGAGCAGTACTTC.

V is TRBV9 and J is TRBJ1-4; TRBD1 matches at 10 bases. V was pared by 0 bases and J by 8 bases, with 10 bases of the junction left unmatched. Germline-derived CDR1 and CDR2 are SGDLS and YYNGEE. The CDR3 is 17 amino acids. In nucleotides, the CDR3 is TGTGCCAGCAGCGTAGATTGGACAGGGGGAGTGGAGGAAAAACTGTTTTTT. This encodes CASSVDWTGGVEEKLFF.

The CDR3 protein is CASSTGSHTGELFF. The CDR3 DNA reads TGTGCCAGCAGTACAGGTTCCCACACCGGGGAGCTGTTTTTT. The rearrangement joins TRBV6-5 to TRBJ2-2, with D possibly TRBD1 on 5 matching bases. The CDR3 contains 14 residues. V was clipped by 5 bases and J by 3 bases, with 10 bases between them. The V gene's germline CDR1 is MNHEY and CDR2 SVGAGI.

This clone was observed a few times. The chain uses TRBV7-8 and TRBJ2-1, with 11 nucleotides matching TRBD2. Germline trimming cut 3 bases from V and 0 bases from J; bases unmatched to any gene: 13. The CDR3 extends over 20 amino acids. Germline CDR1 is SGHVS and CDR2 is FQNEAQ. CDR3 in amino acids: CASSLILAGGPRSSYNEQFF. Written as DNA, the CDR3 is TGTGCCAGCAGCTTGATTCTAGCGGGAGGTCCGAGGAGCTCCTACAATGAGCAGTTCTTC.

The CDR3, as DNA: TGCAGCGCTTCAGCGGGAGATGGCTACACCTTC. It is translated as CSASAGDGYTF. The chain carries TRBV29-1 and TRBJ1-2; no reliable D call. Deletions cut 7 bases from V and 6 bases from J, with 12 bases between. Germline assignment: CDR1 SQVTM and CDR2 ANQGSEA. The CDR3 is 11 residues long.

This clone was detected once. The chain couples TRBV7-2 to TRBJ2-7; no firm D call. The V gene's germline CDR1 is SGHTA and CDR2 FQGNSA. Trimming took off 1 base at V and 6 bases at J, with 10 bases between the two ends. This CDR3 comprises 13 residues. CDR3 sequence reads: CASSLVSETEQYF. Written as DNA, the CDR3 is TGTGCCAGCAGCTTAGTATCGGAAACCGAGCAGTACTTC.

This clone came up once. CDR3: CATMKRASSYNEQFF. CDR3 nucleotide sequence: TGTGCCACCATGAAGAGGGCGAGCTCCTACAATGAGCAGTTCTTC. This chain connects TRBV6-4 to TRBJ2-1, with a possible D match to TRBD2 (5 bases). CDR3 length: 15 residues. V was shortened by 10 bases and J by 0 bases, with 16 bases between the two germline ends. Germline V gene data show CDR1 as MRHNA and CDR2 as SNTAGT.

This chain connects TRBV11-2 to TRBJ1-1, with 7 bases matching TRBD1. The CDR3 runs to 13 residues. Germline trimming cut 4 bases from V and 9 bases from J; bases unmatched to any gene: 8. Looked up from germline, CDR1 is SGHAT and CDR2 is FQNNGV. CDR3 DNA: TGTGCCAGCAGCTCCGAGGGTAGGGGGCAAGCTTTCTTT. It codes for CASSSEGRGQAFF.

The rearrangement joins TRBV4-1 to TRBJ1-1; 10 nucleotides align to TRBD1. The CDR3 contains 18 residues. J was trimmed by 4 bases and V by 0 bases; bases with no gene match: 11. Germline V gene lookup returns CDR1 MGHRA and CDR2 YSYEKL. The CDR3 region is CASSQDSRDRGKGTEAFF. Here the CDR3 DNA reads TGCGCCAGCAGCCAAGATTCGCGGGACAGGGGTAAGGGCACTGAAGCTTTCTTT.

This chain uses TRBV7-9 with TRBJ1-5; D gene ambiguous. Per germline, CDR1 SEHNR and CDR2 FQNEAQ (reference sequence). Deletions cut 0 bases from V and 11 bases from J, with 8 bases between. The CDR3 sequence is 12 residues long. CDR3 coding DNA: TGTGCCAGCAGCTTAGCCCCGGGAACCCAGCATTTT. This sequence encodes CASSLAPGTQHF. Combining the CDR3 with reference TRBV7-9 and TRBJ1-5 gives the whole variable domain DTGVSQNPRHKITKRGQNVTFRCDPISEHNRLYWYRQTLGQGPEFLTYFQNEAQLEKSRLLSDRFSAERPKGSFSTLEIQRTEQGDSAMYLCASSLAPGTQHFGDGTRLSIL.

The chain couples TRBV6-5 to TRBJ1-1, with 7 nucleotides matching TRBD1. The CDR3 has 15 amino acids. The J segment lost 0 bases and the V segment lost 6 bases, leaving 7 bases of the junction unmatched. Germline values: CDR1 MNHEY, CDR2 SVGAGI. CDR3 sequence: CASRTQQGMNTEAFF. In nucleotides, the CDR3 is TGTGCCAGCAGAACCCAACAGGGGATGAACACTGAAGCTTTCTTT.

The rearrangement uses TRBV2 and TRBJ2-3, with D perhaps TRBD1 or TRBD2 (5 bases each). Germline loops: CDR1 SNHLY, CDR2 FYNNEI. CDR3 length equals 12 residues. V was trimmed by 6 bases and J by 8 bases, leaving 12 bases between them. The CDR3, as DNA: TGTGCCAGCAGCGCCGAGGGGAGTACGCAGTATTTT. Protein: CASSAEGSTQYF.